The sequence of this T cell receptor beta chain was determined in a study of T cells in Graves' hyperthyroidism and ophthalmopathy. This clonotype occurred many times. RNA transcripts served as the template for amplifying TCR beta CDR3 regions. TCR CDR3 underwent first-round RT-PCR with the HTBI primer set. TCRdb ran MiXCR on the multiplex PCR reads and lists one entry per CDR3 protein. The data show about 550,000 distinct CDR3 sequences, roughly 20% seen once. Germline V lookup: CDR1 MNHEY, CDR2 SVGAGI. The germline V and J ends were trimmed by 2 bases and 4 bases, with 11 bases remaining between them. CDR3 length: 14 residues.

Specimen: blood. This TCR was recovered from a man aged 18 to 35 with Graves' hyperthyroidism. V and J are TRBV6-5 and TRBJ2-5, with D possibly being TRBD2 (7 bases). The CDR3 protein is CASSYGGGAETQYF. The CDR3 nucleotides read TGTGCCAGCAGTTACGGGGGGGGCGCAGAGACCCAGTACTTC.